These 23 T cell receptor beta chains originate from one sample sequenced in a study of blood T cell repertoires in COVID-19. Method: immunoSEQ multiplex PCR; TCRdb's copy keeps in-frame clones and lacks some. The sample has 150,000 to 200,000 clones, about 85% seen once. Sequencing was done on a sample of peripheral blood. These receptors were collected from a woman of 80 years or more with acute or convalescent COVID-19.

The chain employs TRBV18 and TRBJ1-1; the match to TRBD1 covers 8 bases. After removal of 3 bases from V and 1 base from J, the junction contained 4 bases not matched to a gene. The CDR3 extends over 15 amino acids. Germline-derived CDR1 and CDR2 are KGHSH and LQKENI. In nucleotides, the CDR3 is TGTGCCAGCTCACCCCCGACAGGGGCGAACACTGAAGCTTTCTTT. This encodes CASSPPTGANTEAFF.

The chain is built from TRBV7-2 and TRBJ2-5; TRBD2 matches at 14 bases. Losses at the gene ends were 5 bases for V and 5 bases for J; bases not matched to a gene: 7. The CDR3 is made up of 16 amino acids. Germline V gene lookup returns CDR1 SGHTA and CDR2 FQGNSA. The DNA of the CDR3 is TGTGCCAGCAGCACCGGGACTAGCGGGGGCCGGGAGACCCAGTACTTC. Translation gives CASSTGTSGGRETQYF.

The chain recombines TRBV24-1 with TRBJ2-5; 10 positions match TRBD2. CDR1 and CDR2 (germline): KGHDR, SFDVKD. V shed 0 bases, J shed 4 bases, and the junction held 7 bases outside the gene matches. The CDR3 has 17 amino acids. The CDR3 nucleotides are TGTGCCACCAGTGATTTGAAGGCTAGCGGGGGTTTAGAGACCCAGTACTTC. It codes for CATSDLKASGGLETQYF.

V gene TRBV6-6 combines with J gene TRBJ2-2, with a possible D match to TRBD1 (6 bases). Germline V gene data show CDR1 as MNHNY and CDR2 as SVGAGI (reference sequence). Trimming pared 4 bases from V and 3 bases from J, leaving 9 bases between. The CDR3 has 14 amino acids. Written as DNA, the CDR3 is TGTGCCAGCAGTTGGAACAGGGACACCGGGGAGCTGTTTTTT. It encodes CASSWNRDTGELFF.

The chain employs TRBV19 and TRBJ2-3; 10 nucleotides align to TRBD2. CDR3 size: 14 residues. Germline V lookup: CDR1 LNHDA, CDR2 SQIVND (reference sequence). Trimming cost V 1 base and J 8 bases; bases outside gene matches: 3. DNA of the CDR3: TGTGCCAGTAGTATAGGCCTAGCGGGGGCTACGCAGTATTTT. Its protein product is CASSIGLAGATQYF.

The gene calls are TRBV9 and TRBJ2-7; D not certain. V lost 3 bases and J 3 bases, leaving 10 bases between the germline ends. This CDR3 has 13 residues. CDR1 is SGDLS, CDR2 YYNGEE, per germline. The DNA of the CDR3 is TGTGCCAGCAGCGCCGCGCCCCGCTACGAGCAGTACTTC. It codes for CASSAAPRYEQYF.

This chain uses TRBV29-1 with TRBJ2-1, with 11 bases lining up with TRBD2. Germline trimming cut 2 bases from V and 7 bases from J; bases unmatched to any gene: 13. Germline loops: CDR1 SQVTM, CDR2 ANQGSEA. The CDR3 covers 17 residues. This CDR3 is CSVERFGLAGGRNEQFF. Here the CDR3 DNA reads TGCAGCGTTGAAAGGTTTGGGCTAGCGGGAGGTAGGAATGAGCAGTTCTTC.

This clone appeared once. This chain links TRBV10-3 with TRBJ1-2; 9 bases match TRBD1. CDR1 ENHRY and CDR2 SYGVKD come from the germline V gene. The trim removed 5 bases at V and 6 bases at J, leaving 7 bases unmatched. The CDR3 is 14 residues long. The CDR3 loop is CAISRSRDRDGYTF. In nucleotides, the CDR3 is TGTGCCATCAGTCGGAGCCGGGACAGGGATGGCTACACCTTC.

The rearrangement joins TRBV14 to TRBJ2-5; maybe TRBD1 (5 bases). Trimming took 1 base from V and 1 from J, leaving 10 bases between them. Germline V gene lookup returns CDR1 SGHDN and CDR2 FVKESK. CDR3 length: 15 amino acids. CDR3 nucleotide sequence: TGTGCCAGCAGCCAAGCCCGCAGGGTCCAAGAGACCCAGTACTTC. It specifies CASSQARRVQETQYF.

This chain joins TRBV30 and TRBJ2-7; perhaps TRBD2 as D (5 bases). Trimming removed 2 bases from V and 6 bases from J, with 14 bases in between. This CDR3 spans 13 amino acids. Germline loops: CDR1 GTSNPN, CDR2 SVGIG (reference sequence). Written as DNA, the CDR3 is TGTGCCTGGAGTCCGGGGTGGAGAGTCGAGCAGTACTTC. Residues: CAWSPGWRVEQYF.

This clone came up once. The chain recombines TRBV4-3 with TRBJ2-7, with a possible D match to TRBD1 (5 bases). V was shortened by 0 bases and J by 3 bases, with 15 bases between the two germline ends. Germline V gene sequence: CDR1 LGHNA, CDR2 YSLEER. The CDR3 runs to 16 residues. The CDR3 spells CASSQDTGLPFYEQYF. CDR3 bases: TGCGCCAGCAGCCAAGACACAGGCCTCCCTTTCTACGAGCAGTACTTC.

The chain employs TRBV27 and TRBJ2-3; 10 bases are a match to TRBD2. After removal of 6 bases from V and 8 bases from J, the junction contained 8 bases not matched to a gene. The CDR3 totals 14 residues. Germline CDR1 reads MNHEY; CDR2 reads SMNVEV (reference sequence). The CDR3 DNA sequence: TGTGCCAGCAGGACCGGGACTAGCGAGTTTACGCAGTATTTT. The encoded protein is CASRTGTSEFTQYF.

A few counts support this clone. V is TRBV12-3 or TRBV12-4 and J is TRBJ1-6, with D unclear. The CDR3 is 12 amino acids. Trimming removed 5 bases at V and 9 bases at J, with 8 bases between. The CDR3 sequence: CASSRFLSPLHF. The CDR3 nucleotides are TGTGCCAGCAGTCGGTTCCTTTCACCCCTCCACTTT.

The chain joins TRBV19 to TRBJ2-7, with D maybe TRBD1 (6 bases). This CDR3 comprises 13 residues. Germline values: CDR1 LNHDA, CDR2 SQIVND (reference sequence). Trimming cost V 5 bases and J 5 bases, with 13 bases left between them. CDR3 bases: TGTGCCAGTAGTCCTTATCCAGGGGACGAGCAGTACTTC. Its translation is CASSPYPGDEQYF.

The chain recombines TRBV6-1 with TRBJ2-7; TRBD2 agrees at 15 bases. Trimming removed 4 bases from V and 0 bases from J; junction bases left unmatched: 4. There are 17 residues in the CDR3. Germline-derived CDR1 and CDR2 are MNHNS and SASEGT. This CDR3 reads CASSARTSGRVSYEQYF. In nucleotides, the CDR3 is TGTGCCAGCAGTGCGCGGACTAGCGGGAGGGTCTCCTACGAGCAGTACTTC.

The chain links TRBV14 to TRBJ1-6; D unresolved. Deletions cut 2 bases from V and 3 bases from J, with 14 bases between. Germline assignment: CDR1 SGHDN and CDR2 FVKESK. This CDR3 has 17 amino acids. The CDR3 bases are TGTGCCAGCAGCCAACAAGACACGTCCTACTATAATTCACCCCTCCACTTT. Its protein product is CASSQQDTSYYNSPLHF.

The chain's CDR3 is CASSTSGHTGELFF. CDR3 sequence (DNA): TGTGCCAGTAGTACTAGCGGGCACACCGGGGAGCTGTTTTTT. The chain employs TRBV19 and TRBJ2-2; 8 bases are a match to TRBD2. V lost 4 bases, J lost 3 bases, and 1 base stayed unmatched. The CDR3 is 14 amino acids. Looked up from germline, CDR1 is LNHDA and CDR2 is SQIVND (reference sequence).

The chain links TRBV11-2 to TRBJ1-6; D call uncertain. This CDR3 has 14 amino acids. Germline V gene lookup returns CDR1 SGHAT and CDR2 FQNNGV. The V gene lost 3 bases and the J gene lost 4 bases, with 7 bases spanning the gap. The CDR3 DNA reads as TGTGCCAGCAGCTTGTCAGGTTATAATTCACCCCTCCACTTT. Translated: CASSLSGYNSPLHF.

J is TRBJ2-1 and V is TRBV5-4, with TRBD2 matching over 7 bases. The J segment lost 7 bases and the V segment lost 4 bases, leaving 8 bases of the junction unmatched. CDR3 length: 14 residues. CDR1 SGHNT and CDR2 YYREEE come from the germline V gene (reference sequence). CDR3 DNA: TGTGCCAGCAGCCTAGCGGAACCCCGAAATGAGCAGTTCTTC. Translation gives CASSLAEPRNEQFF.

The rearrangement links TRBV10-3 to TRBJ1-2, with 9 bases fitting TRBD1. The CDR3 is made up of 16 amino acids. V dropped 2 bases and J dropped 6; count of bases not matched to a gene: 10. CDR1 and CDR2 (germline): ENHRY, SYGVKD. Here the CDR3 DNA reads TGTGCCATCAGTGAGGGACTAAAGGGACAGGGAAATGGCTACACCTTC. Amino acids: CAISEGLKGQGNGYTF.

The V call is TRBV30, the J call TRBJ2-7; maybe TRBD2 (6 bases). Trimming left V 2 bases short and J 2 bases short, with 13 bases between. Germline V gene lookup returns CDR1 GTSNPN and CDR2 SVGIG (reference sequence). CDR3 length: 14 residues. CDR3 sequence: CAWSQDYKAYEQYF. Here the CDR3 DNA reads TGTGCCTGGAGTCAGGACTACAAAGCCTACGAGCAGTACTTC.

This chain links TRBV19 with TRBJ2-5; 11 bases line up with TRBD2. Germline CDR1 reads LNHDA; CDR2 reads SQIVND (reference sequence). The CDR3 spans 16 residues. Trimming at V came to 3 bases and at J to 4 bases, leaving 7 bases not matched to a gene. The CDR3 region is CASSIRTSGLGETQYF. The DNA of the CDR3 is TGTGCCAGTAGTATTCGGACTAGCGGGCTGGGAGAGACCCAGTACTTC.

V usage is TRBV11-2 and J usage is TRBJ1-1, with D unresolved. Germline values: CDR1 SGHAT, CDR2 FQNNGV. The CDR3 is 14 amino acids. With 0 bases removed from V and 5 bases from J, the gap between germline ends came to 10 bases. The CDR3 nucleotides read TGTGCCAGCAGCTTAGAGGCGAGGGTGACTGAAGCTTTCTTT. Protein product: CASSLEARVTEAFF.